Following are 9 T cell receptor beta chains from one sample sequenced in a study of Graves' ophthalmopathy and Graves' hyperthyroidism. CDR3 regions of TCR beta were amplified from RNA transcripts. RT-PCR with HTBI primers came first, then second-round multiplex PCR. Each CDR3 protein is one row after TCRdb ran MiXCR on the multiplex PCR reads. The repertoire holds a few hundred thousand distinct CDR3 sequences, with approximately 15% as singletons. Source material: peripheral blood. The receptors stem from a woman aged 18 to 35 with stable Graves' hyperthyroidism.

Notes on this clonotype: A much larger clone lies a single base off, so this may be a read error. This CDR3 reads CASSGGREDSYEQYV. For the CDR3, the DNA is TGTGCCAGCAGCGGAGGCCGGGAAGACTCCTACGAGCAGTACGTC. The J gene is TRBJ2-7, the V gene TRBV9, with a weak D call TRBD2 (5 bases). Looked up from germline, CDR1 is SGDLS and CDR2 is YYNGEE. Trimming shortened V by 3 bases and J by 0 bases, and 13 bases separated the two germline ends. This CDR3 has 15 residues.

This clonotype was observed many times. The CDR3 DNA follows: TGTGCCAGCAGCTCCCGGAGGGGATTGAACACTGAAGCTTTCTTT. Translation: CASSSRRGLNTEAFF. The chain combines TRBV13 with TRBJ1-1, with D possibly matching TRBD1 (5 bases). Trimming stripped 4 bases from V and 0 bases from J, with 12 bases between. The CDR3 totals 15 residues. From germline, CDR1 is PRHDT and CDR2 FYEKMQ (reference sequence). The complete variable domain, with remaining parts taken from reference TRBV13 and TRBJ1-1, reads AAGVIQSPRHLIKEKRETATLKCYPIPRHDTVYWYQQGPGQDPQFLISFYEKMQSDKGSIPDRFSAQQFSDYHSELNMSSLELGDSALYFCASSSRRGLNTEAFFGQGTRLTVV.

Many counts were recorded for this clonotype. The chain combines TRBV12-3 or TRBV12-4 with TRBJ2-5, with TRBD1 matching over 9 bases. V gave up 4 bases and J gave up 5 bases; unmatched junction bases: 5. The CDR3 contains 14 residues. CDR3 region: CASSSFGQGETQYF. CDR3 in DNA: TGTGCCAGCAGTTCATTTGGACAGGGGGAGACCCAGTACTTC.

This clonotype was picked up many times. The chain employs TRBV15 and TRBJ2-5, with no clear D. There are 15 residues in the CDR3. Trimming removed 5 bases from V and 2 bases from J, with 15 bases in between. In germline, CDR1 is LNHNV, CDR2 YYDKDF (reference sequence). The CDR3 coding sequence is TGTGCCACCAGCCAGGTTACGTCACTTCAAGAGACCCAGTACTTC. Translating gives CATSQVTSLQETQYF.

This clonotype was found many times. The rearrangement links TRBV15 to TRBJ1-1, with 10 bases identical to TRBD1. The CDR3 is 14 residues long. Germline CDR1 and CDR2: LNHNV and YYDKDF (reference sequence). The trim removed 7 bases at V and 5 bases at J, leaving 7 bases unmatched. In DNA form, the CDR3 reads TGTGCCACCAAAATAGACAGGGGGCGAACTGAAGCTTTCTTT. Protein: CATKIDRGRTEAFF.

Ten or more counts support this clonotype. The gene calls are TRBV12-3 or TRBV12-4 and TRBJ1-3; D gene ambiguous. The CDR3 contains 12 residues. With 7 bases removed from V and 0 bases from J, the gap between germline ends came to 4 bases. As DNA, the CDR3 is TGTGCCAGCACCGGCTCTGGAAACACCATATATTTT. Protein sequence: CASTGSGNTIYF.

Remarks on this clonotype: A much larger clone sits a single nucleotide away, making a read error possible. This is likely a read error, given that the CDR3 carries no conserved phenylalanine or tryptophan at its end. CDR3 protein: CASSVRSYEQYS. As DNA, the CDR3 is TGTGCCAGCAGTGTCAGATCCTACGAGCAGTACTCC. This chain uses TRBV2 with TRBJ2-7, with D uncertain. V lost 4 bases and J lost 1, with 5 bases in between. This CDR3 spans 12 amino acids. CDR1 is SNHLY and CDR2 is FYNNEI in the germline V gene.

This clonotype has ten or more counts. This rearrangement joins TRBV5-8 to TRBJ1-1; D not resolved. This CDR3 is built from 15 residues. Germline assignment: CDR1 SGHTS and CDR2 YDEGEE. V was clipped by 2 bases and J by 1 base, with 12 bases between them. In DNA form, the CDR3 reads TGTGCCAGCAGCTTCGGTGGACTGTGGAACACTGAAGCTTTCTTT. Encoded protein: CASSFGGLWNTEAFF.

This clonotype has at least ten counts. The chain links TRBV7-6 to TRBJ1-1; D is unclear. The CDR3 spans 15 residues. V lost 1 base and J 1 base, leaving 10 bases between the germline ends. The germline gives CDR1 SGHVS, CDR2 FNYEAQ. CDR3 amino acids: CASSLVFGRNTEAFF. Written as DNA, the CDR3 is TGTGCCAGCAGCTTAGTTTTCGGGAGGAACACTGAAGCTTTCTTT.